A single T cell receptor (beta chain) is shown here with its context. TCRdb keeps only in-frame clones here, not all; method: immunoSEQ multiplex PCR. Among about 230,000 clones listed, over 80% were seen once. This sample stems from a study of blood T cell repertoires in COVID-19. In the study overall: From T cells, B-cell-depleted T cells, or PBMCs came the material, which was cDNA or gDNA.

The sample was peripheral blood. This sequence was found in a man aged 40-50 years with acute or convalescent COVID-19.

The CDR3 loop reads CASSQTDGLEAEAFF. The CDR3 bases are TGTGCCAGCAGCCAAACCGACGGTCTAGAAGCTGAAGCTTTCTTT. J is TRBJ1-1 and V is TRBV3-1 (or the pseudogene TRBV3-2); no firm D call. Per germline, CDR1 LGHDT and CDR2 YNNKEL (reference sequence). The V end was cut by 2 bases, the J end by 6 bases, with 16 bases between. There are 15 residues in the CDR3.